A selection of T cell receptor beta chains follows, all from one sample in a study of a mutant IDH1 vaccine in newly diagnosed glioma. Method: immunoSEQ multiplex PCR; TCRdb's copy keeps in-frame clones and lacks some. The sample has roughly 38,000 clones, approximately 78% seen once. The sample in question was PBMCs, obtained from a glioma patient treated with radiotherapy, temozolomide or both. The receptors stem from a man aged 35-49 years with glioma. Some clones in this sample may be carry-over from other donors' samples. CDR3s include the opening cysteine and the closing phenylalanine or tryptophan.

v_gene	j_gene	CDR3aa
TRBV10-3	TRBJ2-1	CAISEGGATRNEQFF
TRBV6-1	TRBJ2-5	CASSEARLKSETQYF
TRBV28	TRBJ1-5	CASSLEGGEQPQHF
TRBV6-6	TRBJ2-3	CASTPAAGSTDTQYF
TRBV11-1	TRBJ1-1	CASSFGRGGAFF
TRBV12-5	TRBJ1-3	CASGLVLSRWVSGNTIYF
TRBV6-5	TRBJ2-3	CASSSGTESSTDTQYF
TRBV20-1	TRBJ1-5	CSARIGQPQHF
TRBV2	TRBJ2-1	CASRGGLGASSYNEQFF
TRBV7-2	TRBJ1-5	CASSLGRDRVGQPQHF
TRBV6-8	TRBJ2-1	CASGSNSGLSSYNEQFF
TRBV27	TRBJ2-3	CATCLGTPFGGTQYF
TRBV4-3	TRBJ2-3	CASSQVASTDTQYF
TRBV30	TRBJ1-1	CAWSEWGTEAFF
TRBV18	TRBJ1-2	CASSLEGANANYGYTF
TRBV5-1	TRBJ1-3	CASSLAGTGVMDTIYF
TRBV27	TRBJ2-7	CASRWETGDNEQYF
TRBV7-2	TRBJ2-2	CASSLGQGGGELFF
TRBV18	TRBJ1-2	CASSPLTFKGQGNGYTF
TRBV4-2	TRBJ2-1	CASSLRAGGLNNEQFF
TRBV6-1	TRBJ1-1	CASSAQPGGANTEAFF
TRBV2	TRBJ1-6	CASSDGWGRNSPLHF
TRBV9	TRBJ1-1	CASSVVPLSQWNTEAFF
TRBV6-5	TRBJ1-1	CASSYDTEAFF
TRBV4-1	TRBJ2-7	CASSQEGHVRGSEQYF
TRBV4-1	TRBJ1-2	CASSQEWGGGYTF
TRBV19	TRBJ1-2	CASSIIGTGGYGYTF
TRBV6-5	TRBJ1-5	CASSYYSNQPQHF
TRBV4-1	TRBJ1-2	CASSLYLGPEGSHGYTF
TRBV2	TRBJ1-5	CASSEGGYSNQPQHF
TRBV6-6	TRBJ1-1	CASSPGRGGLPEAFF
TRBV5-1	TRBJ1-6	CASGVGGDSPLHF
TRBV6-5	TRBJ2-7	CASSRTGPGEQYF
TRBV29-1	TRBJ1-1	CSAVGQGLTFF
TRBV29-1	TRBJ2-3	CSVEVQGTDTQYF
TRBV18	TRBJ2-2	CASSPRRGTGTGELFF
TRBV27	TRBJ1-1	CASSLFGTGGGAEAFF
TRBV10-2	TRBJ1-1	CASVGGREAFF
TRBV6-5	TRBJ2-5	CASSPSWGRETQYF
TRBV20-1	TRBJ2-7	CSTGFSYEQYF
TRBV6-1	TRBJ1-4	CASSLQGANEKLFF
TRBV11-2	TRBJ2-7	CASSLGGGAHEQYF
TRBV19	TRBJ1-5	CASSPRQGAGNQPQHF
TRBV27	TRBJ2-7	CASSFVTGYEQYF
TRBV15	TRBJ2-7	CATSLLPGSYEQYF
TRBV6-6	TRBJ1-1	CATKLDGVPEAFF
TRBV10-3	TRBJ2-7	CAISEEDYEQYF
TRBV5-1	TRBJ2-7	CASSSLPGQTYEQYF
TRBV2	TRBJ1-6	CASSEGRTYYNSPLHF
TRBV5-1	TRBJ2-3	CASRKQGTDTQYF
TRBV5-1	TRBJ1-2	CASSFDAKGNYGYTF
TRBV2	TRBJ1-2	CASKEEPDYGYTF
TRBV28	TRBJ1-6	CASSSPLGSGSPLHF
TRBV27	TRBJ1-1	CASRRLNTEAFF
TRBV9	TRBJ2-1	CASSVRTSSFNEQFF
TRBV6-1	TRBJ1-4	CASSETRSKREKLFF
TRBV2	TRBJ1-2	CASRWDRANYGYTF
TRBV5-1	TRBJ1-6	CASSLNSYNSPLHF
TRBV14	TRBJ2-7	CASSPPGRNFYEQYF